This T cell receptor (beta chain) was recovered during a study of blood T cell repertoires in COVID-19. Study context: Acute and convalescent COVID-19 samples came from the United States, Italy and Spain.

CDR1 is MDHEN, CDR2 SYDVKM, per germline. This CDR3 is 14 amino acids long. V lost 6 bases, J lost 0 bases, and 1 base stayed unmatched. The authors' processing: Cell counts per sample came from amplifying reference gene primers. Using immunoSEQ multiplex PCR, the repertoire was profiled, and TCRdb retains in-frame clones only, with some absent. V, J and clone size were drawn from that table, and D and trimming were deduced from the DNA. The data contain under 300,000 clones, approximately 83% of them singletons. The gene calls are TRBV28 and TRBJ1-1, with TRBD1 identical over 10 bases. Material: PBMCs or T cells enriched from blood (not recorded which). This sequence was found in a woman in her fifties or sixties who had recovered from COVID-19. The CDR3 protein is CASRGTGVNTEAFF. The CDR3 DNA reads TGTGCCAGCAGGGGGACAGGGGTGAACACTGAAGCTTTCTTT.